These 26 T cell receptor beta chains were sequenced from one sample in a study of T cells in localized non-small cell lung cancer. TCRdb keeps only in-frame clones here, not all; method: immunoSEQ multiplex PCR. The repertoire includes 55,000 to 75,000 clones, approximately 89% of them detected once, and around 20% sits in the top ten. The starting material was peripheral blood, obtained before any cancer treatment. Receptor source: a man aged 35 to 69 with stage I lung adenocarcinoma.

This rearrangement joins TRBV6-5 to TRBJ1-2, with D possibly being TRBD1 (6 bases). CDR3 length: 11 residues. V was trimmed by 10 bases and J by 10 bases, leaving 16 bases between them. Germline CDR1 is MNHEY and CDR2 is SVGAGI. The CDR3 here is CAITRGRVYTF. The CDR3 coding sequence is TGTGCCATAACGAGGGGGAGAGTCTACACCTTC.

Details on this clone: Other DNA sequences in the sample encode the same CDR3. The chain is built from TRBV10-2 and TRBJ1-2, with D maybe TRBD1 (5 bases). Germline-derived CDR1 and CDR2 are WSHSY and SAAADI. With 6 bases removed from V and 3 bases from J, the gap between germline ends came to 8 bases. The CDR3 loop spans 12 amino acids. The CDR3 loop is CASSRDDYGYTF. DNA for the CDR3: TGCGCCAGCAGCAGGGATGACTATGGCTACACCTTC.

Only one count was recorded for this clone. This chain uses TRBV7-9 with TRBJ1-1, with D uncertain. The V gene lost 5 bases and the J gene lost 0 bases, with 10 bases spanning the gap. Germline values: CDR1 SEHNR, CDR2 FQNEAQ (reference sequence). This CDR3 contains 14 residues. The CDR3, as DNA: TGTGCCAGCAGCAACTCTGGGGTGAACACTGAAGCTTTCTTT. This sequence encodes CASSNSGVNTEAFF.

Only one count was recorded for this clone. The chain couples TRBV30 to TRBJ1-1, with D perhaps matching TRBD1 (6 bases). The V end was cut by 6 bases, the J end by 2 bases, with 16 bases between. Germline values: CDR1 GTSNPN, CDR2 SVGIG (reference sequence). The CDR3 sequence is 14 residues long. This CDR3 is CACRTVGRNTEAFF. Here the CDR3 DNA reads TGTGCCTGCCGGACAGTCGGACGAAACACTGAAGCTTTCTTT.

This sequence joins TRBV2 and TRBJ1-2; the match to TRBD1 covers 7 bases. This CDR3 has 12 residues. Germline trimming cut 7 bases from V and 5 bases from J; bases unmatched to any gene: 4. Germline loops: CDR1 SNHLY, CDR2 FYNNEI. CDR3 protein: CASTGDSYGYTF. The CDR3 DNA follows: TGTGCCAGCACCGGGGACAGTTATGGCTACACCTTC. Together with reference TRBV2 and TRBJ1-2, the CDR3 gives the full variable domain: EPEVTQTPSHQVTQMGQEVILRCVPISNHLYFYWYRQILGQKVEFLVSFYNNEISEKSEIFDDQFSVERPDGSNFTLKIRSTKLEDSAMYFCASTGDSYGYTFGSGTRLTVV.

The V call is TRBV6-5, the J call TRBJ2-7; D is uncertain. Germline V gene data show CDR1 as MNHEY and CDR2 as SVGAGI. The ends were cut back, 2 bases at V and 3 bases at J, with 11 bases in the middle. The CDR3 consists of 14 residues. The CDR3 loop reads CASSYRALLYEQYF. The CDR3, as DNA: TGTGCCAGCAGTTACAGGGCCCTGCTCTACGAGCAGTACTTC.

The CDR3 bases are TGTGCCAGCAGTGCTCGACGGCCGCGGGAGCAGTACTTC. Translation gives CASSARRPREQYF. The chain carries TRBV6-4 and TRBJ2-7, with unresolved D. This CDR3 is built from 13 residues. CDR1 MRHNA and CDR2 SNTAGT come from the germline V gene. With 4 bases removed from V and 7 bases from J, the gap between germline ends came to 14 bases.

The rearrangement joins TRBV7-2 to TRBJ2-3; either TRBD1 or TRBD2 may supply D (5 bases each). This CDR3 is 14 amino acids long. Looked up from germline, CDR1 is SGHTA and CDR2 is FQGNSA. Trimming cost V 7 bases and J 5 bases, with 16 bases left between them. The DNA for the CDR3 is TGTGCCAGCAACCCGGGACCCGTAGGAGATACGCAGTATTTT. Translating gives CASNPGPVGDTQYF. The full variable domain, with the rest looked up from reference TRBV7-2 and TRBJ2-3, is GAGVSQSPSNKVTEKGKDVELRCDPISGHTALYWYRQSLGQGLEFLIYFQGNSAPDKSGLPSDRFSAERTGGSVSTLTIQRTQQEDSAVYLCASNPGPVGDTQYFGPGTRLTVL.

This chain connects TRBV11-3 to TRBJ2-3; D gene ambiguous. Trimming stripped 5 bases from V and 4 bases from J, with 13 bases between. Per the germline V gene, CDR1 is SGHNT and CDR2 is YENEEA. The CDR3 is 14 residues long. DNA of the CDR3: TGTGCCAGCAGCCCCCGGGTTCGGGCAGATACGCAGTATTTT. This sequence encodes CASSPRVRADTQYF.

The genes are TRBV28 and TRBJ2-3; no definite D call. CDR1 and CDR2 from the germline V gene are MDHEN and SYDVKM. This CDR3 region has 13 residues. Deletions cut 6 bases from V and 1 base from J, with 8 bases between. CDR3 sequence: CASSPPGTDTQYF. For the CDR3, the DNA is TGTGCCAGCAGCCCACCCGGCACAGATACGCAGTATTTT.

The chain couples TRBV28 to TRBJ1-3; D is uncertain. The CDR3 has 15 amino acids. Germline CDR1 reads MDHEN; CDR2 reads SYDVKM. V lost 8 bases and J lost 4, with 18 bases in between. CDR3 in amino acids: CASWRGGAAGNTIYF. CDR3 sequence (DNA): TGTGCCAGCTGGCGAGGCGGCGCAGCGGGAAACACCATATATTTT.

This clone was counted once. The chain employs TRBV5-4 and TRBJ2-1; the D gene is possibly TRBD1 (5 bases). The CDR3 has 16 amino acids. Trimming removed 4 bases at V and 3 bases at J, with 17 bases between. Germline CDR1 SGHNT, CDR2 YYREEE (reference sequence). The CDR3 region is CASSPGSHPIYNEQFF. In DNA form, the CDR3 reads TGTGCCAGCAGCCCAGGGTCCCATCCGATCTACAATGAGCAGTTCTTC.

CDR3 in DNA: TGTGCCAGCAGCCTCTATAGCTATAATGAGCAGTTCTTC. This codes for CASSLYSYNEQFF. The chain couples TRBV7-3 to TRBJ2-1, with unresolved D. CDR3 length: 13 residues. Germline values: CDR1 SGHTA, CDR2 FQGTGA. Trimming shortened V by 5 bases and J by 7 bases, and 12 bases separated the two germline ends. The full variable domain, completed using reference TRBV7-3 and TRBJ2-1, is GAGVSQTPSNKVTEKGKYVELRCDPISGHTALYWYRQSLGQGPEFLIYFQGTGAADDSGLPNDRFFAVRPEGSVSTLKIQRTERGDSAVYLCASSLYSYNEQFFGPGTRLTVL.

The V call is TRBV25-1, the J call TRBJ2-7, with no clear D. Between the trimmed V and J ends, which lost 1 base and 3 bases, there was a span of 7 bases. The CDR3 is 13 residues long. Germline CDR1 reads MGHDK; CDR2 reads SYGVNS. CDR3 sequence reads: CASSESYSYEQYF. The CDR3 DNA reads as TGTGCCAGCAGTGAATCGTACAGCTACGAGCAGTACTTC.

This clone was seen more than once but under ten times. The chain links TRBV11-3 to TRBJ2-7; no definite D call. This CDR3 spans 13 amino acids. Trimming took 0 bases from V and 0 from J, leaving 3 bases between them. Germline CDR1 is SGHNT and CDR2 is YENEEA. CDR3: CASSLDSSYEQYF. The CDR3 coding sequence is TGTGCCAGCAGCTTAGACAGCTCCTACGAGCAGTACTTC.

This sequence joins TRBV6-6 and TRBJ1-1; a possible D gene is TRBD1 (6 bases). The CDR3 has 13 residues. Germline V CDR1 and CDR2: MNHNY, SVGAGI (reference sequence). Trimming shortened V by 6 bases and J by 5 bases, and 13 bases separated the two germline ends. DNA for the CDR3: TGTGCCAGCAGAACAGGGTTGAGGACTGAAGCTTTCTTT. Encoded protein: CASRTGLRTEAFF.

The chain has TRBV25-1 and TRBJ2-1, with no clear D. The germline gives CDR1 MGHDK, CDR2 SYGVNS. V lost 2 bases and J lost 4, with 6 bases in between. The CDR3 runs to 13 residues. CDR3 protein: CASSENPYNEQFF. The CDR3 DNA sequence: TGTGCCAGCAGTGAAAACCCGTACAATGAGCAGTTCTTC.

The V gene is TRBV6-6, the J gene TRBJ1-2, with D tentatively TRBD1 (5 bases). CDR3 length: 13 residues. The V gene's germline CDR1 is MNHNY and CDR2 SVGAGI (reference sequence). Trimming removed 4 bases from V and 6 bases from J, with 12 bases in between. CDR3 sequence (DNA): TGTGCCAGCAGTTTCAGGGAGGCACATGGCTACACCTTC. Protein product: CASSFREAHGYTF.

The chain employs TRBV10-3 and TRBJ1-1; no firm D call. This CDR3 is built from 14 residues. CDR1 and CDR2 from the germline V gene are ENHRY and SYGVKD. V shed 3 bases and J shed 0 bases, with 8 bases lying between them. CDR3 in DNA: TGTGCCATCAGTGAAGGACCCCTGAACACTGAAGCTTTCTTT. This translates into CAISEGPLNTEAFF.

This clone was seen just once. The chain is built from TRBV7-3 and TRBJ2-2; D remains unclear. CDR3 length: 12 residues. The germline gives CDR1 SGHTA, CDR2 FQGTGA. Trimming took off 6 bases at V and 7 bases at J, with 9 bases between the two ends. CDR3 protein: CASSSLHGELFF. The DNA for the CDR3 is TGTGCCAGCAGTAGCCTCCACGGGGAGCTGTTTTTT.

Of note for this clone: One junction end disagrees with the germline gene, perhaps due to a read error. The chain carries TRBV19 and TRBJ2-1; possibly TRBD2 for D (5 bases). Per the germline V gene, CDR1 is LNHDA and CDR2 is SQIVND (reference sequence). This CDR3 contains 16 residues. The CDR3 DNA reads as TGTGCCAGTAGCATCCAGGTAGGGAGTCCAATGAATGTGCAGTTCTTC. Its translation: CASSIQVGSPMNVQFF.

The J gene is TRBJ2-5, the V gene TRBV9; D may be TRBD2 (6 bases). The CDR3 runs 14 residues. V was cut by 0 bases and J by 3 bases, with 9 bases left in between. Germline CDR1 is SGDLS and CDR2 is YYNGEE. CDR3 in DNA: TGTGCCAGCAGCGTAGGTGGCGGGAAAGAGACCCAGTACTTC. This encodes CASSVGGGKETQYF. The complete variable domain, with remaining parts taken from reference TRBV9 and TRBJ2-5, reads DSGVTQTPKHLITATGQRVTLRCSPRSGDLSVYWYQQSLDQGLQFLIQYYNGEERAKGNILERFSAQQFPDLHSELNLSSLELGDSALYFCASSVGGGKETQYFGPGTRLLVL.

This chain joins TRBV11-2 and TRBJ1-1; D is perhaps TRBD1 (6 bases). This CDR3 has 14 residues. The germline gives CDR1 SGHAT, CDR2 FQNNGV. V was shortened by 1 base and J by 2 bases, with 8 bases between the two germline ends. The CDR3: CASSLAGGNTEAFF. The CDR3 nucleotides read TGTGCCAGCAGCTTAGCCGGGGGCAACACTGAAGCTTTCTTT.

The genes are TRBV5-3 and TRBJ1-5; 7 bases map to TRBD1. Being an ORF, TRBV5-3 has a function that is uncertain. The CDR3 runs 14 residues. V lost 1 base, J lost 5 bases, and 3 bases stayed unmatched. The CDR3 protein is CARSLNRGHQPQHF. The CDR3 region has the DNA TGTGCCAGAAGCTTGAACAGGGGACATCAGCCCCAGCATTTT.

The chain employs TRBV10-3 and TRBJ1-2; D unclear. The germline gives CDR1 ENHRY, CDR2 SYGVKD. Trimming shortened V by 1 base and J by 4 bases, and 7 bases separated the two germline ends. CDR3 length: 13 residues. CDR3 in amino acids: CAISELDGYGYTF. In DNA form, the CDR3 reads TGTGCCATCAGTGAGTTGGACGGCTATGGCTACACCTTC.

The chain has TRBV4-1 and TRBJ2-3; TRBD2 matches 10 bases. The trim removed 4 bases at V and 0 bases at J, leaving 10 bases unmatched. CDR1 is MGHRA and CDR2 is YSYEKL in the germline V gene. CDR3 length: 18 residues. In DNA, the CDR3 is TGCGCCAGCAGCCCCAGTAGCGGGAGGCTCGTTAGCACAGATACGCAGTATTTT. This encodes CASSPSSGRLVSTDTQYF.